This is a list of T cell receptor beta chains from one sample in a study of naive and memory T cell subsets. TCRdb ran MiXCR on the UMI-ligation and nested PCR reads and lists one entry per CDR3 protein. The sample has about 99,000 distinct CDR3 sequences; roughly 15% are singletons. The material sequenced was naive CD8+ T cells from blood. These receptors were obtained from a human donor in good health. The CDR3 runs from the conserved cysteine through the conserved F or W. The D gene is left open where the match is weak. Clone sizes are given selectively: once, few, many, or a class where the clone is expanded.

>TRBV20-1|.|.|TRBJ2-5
TGCAGTGCTAATCTTGGCCCAGAGACCCAGTACTTC
CSANLGPETQYF
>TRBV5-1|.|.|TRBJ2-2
TGCGCCAGCAGCATATATGGACACGGGCAACCCGGGGAGCTGTTTTTT
CASSIYGHGQPGELFF
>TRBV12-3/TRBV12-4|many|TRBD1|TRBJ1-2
TGTGCCAGCAGTCCAGGACAGGGTGGCTACACCTTC
CASSPGQGGYTF
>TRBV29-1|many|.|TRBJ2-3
TGCAGCGCGGCGACCACACGCACAGATACGCAGTATTTT
CSAATTRTDTQYF
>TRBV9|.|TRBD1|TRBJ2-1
TGTGCCAGCAGCGTATCGGACAGGGGCTGGAATGAGCAGTTCTTC
CASSVSDRGWNEQFF
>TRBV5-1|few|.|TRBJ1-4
TGCGCCAGCAGCTACCAGGGAGGGGAAGGTGAAAAACTGTTTTTT
CASSYQGGEGEKLFF
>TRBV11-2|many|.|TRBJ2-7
TGTGCCAGCAGCTTAAATAAGGGGGTCGACTCCTACGAGCAGTACTTC
CASSLNKGVDSYEQYF
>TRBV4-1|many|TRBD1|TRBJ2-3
TGCGCCAGCAGCCAACGGACAGGGGCTAGCACAGATACGCAGTATTTT
CASSQRTGASTDTQYF
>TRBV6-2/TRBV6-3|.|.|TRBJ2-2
TGTGCCAGCAGACAGGGCAACACCGGGGAGCTGTTTTTT
CASRQGNTGELFF
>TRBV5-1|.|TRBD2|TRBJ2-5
TGCGCCAGCAGCCGAAGCTTACTAGGGGAGGGAGAGACCCAGTACTTC
CASSRSLLGEGETQYF
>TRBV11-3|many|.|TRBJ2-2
TGTGCCAGCAGCTTAGTCCTGGGGGTCACCGGGGAGCTGTTTTTT
CASSLVLGVTGELFF
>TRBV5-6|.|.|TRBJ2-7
TGTGCCAGCAGCCTCATATACGAGAGCTCCTACGAGCAGTACTTC
CASSLIYESSYEQYF
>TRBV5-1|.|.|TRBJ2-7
TGCGCCAGCAGCTTGCGGCAGGGACGGACCTACGAGCAGTACTTC
CASSLRQGRTYEQYF
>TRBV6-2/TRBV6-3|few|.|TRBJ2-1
TGTGCCAGCAGTTCGTGGGGGAAAAGGTACAATGAGCAGTTCTTC
CASSSWGKRYNEQFF
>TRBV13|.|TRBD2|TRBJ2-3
TGTGCCAGCACCGGGACTAGCGGGAAGACAGATACGCAGTATTTT
CASTGTSGKTDTQYF